This TCR beta chain was profiled in a study of pediatric ulcerative colitis. A word on this clone: Its target is unknown.

CDR3 size: 20 residues. Germline CDR1 and CDR2: ENHRY and SYGVKD. V lost 0 bases, J lost 0 bases, and 11 bases stayed unmatched. Study-level results: A couple of rectal clonotypes were found only in ulcerative colitis patients, all of them. In rectum, acute severe colitis had expanded clones and less diversity. Blood-rectal clonal overlap within each person was significantly higher in ulcerative colitis patients than controls.

Assay: immunoSEQ multiplex PCR; the TCRdb copy retains only in-frame clones and omits some. The data show 40,000 to 60,000 clones, around 78% seen once. One to two pinch biopsies were taken from the rectum during colonoscopy. The TCR was taken from a girl aged 5 to 17 with moderate ulcerative colitis. The source material was gut tissue. The chain links TRBV10-3 to TRBJ2-6; 7 bases are a match to TRBD2. The CDR3 nucleotides are TGTGCCATCAGTGAGTCGAGAGGTGCGGGAGTAATCTCTGGGGCCAACGTCCTGACTTTC. Protein sequence: CAISESRGAGVISGANVLTF.